One sample yielded the 18 T cell receptor beta chains listed below, sequenced in a study of control samples from healthy donors and cancer patients. Method: immunoSEQ multiplex PCR; TCRdb's copy keeps in-frame clones and lacks some. The repertoire holds 210,000 or so clones, with roughly nine tenths as singletons. The sequenced sample consisted of blood. These receptor sequences come from a man aged 25-45 years in good health.

V and J are TRBV29-1 and TRBJ2-7; 11 bases are shared with TRBD1. V was pared by 1 base and J by 4 bases, with 9 bases of the junction left unmatched. This CDR3 contains 16 residues. Germline V lookup: CDR1 SQVTM, CDR2 ANQGSEA. The chain's CDR3 is CSVEVGGQGVRYEQYF. The CDR3 DNA reads as TGCAGCGTTGAAGTTGGGGGACAGGGGGTCCGTTACGAGCAGTACTTC.

The rearrangement links TRBV2 to TRBJ2-7; D possibly corresponds to TRBD2 (5 bases). The CDR3 runs to 14 residues. The germline gives CDR1 SNHLY, CDR2 FYNNEI. Deletions cut 4 bases from V and 3 bases from J, with 13 bases between. In DNA, the CDR3 is TGTGCCAGCAGTGGCTGGAGGACGGTCTACGAGCAGTACTTC. This sequence encodes CASSGWRTVYEQYF.

The rearrangement links TRBV2 to TRBJ1-1, with TRBD1 as a possible D gene (5 bases). The CDR3 spans 15 residues. Germline assignment: CDR1 SNHLY and CDR2 FYNNEI. The V gene lost 6 bases and the J gene lost 1 base, with 15 bases spanning the gap. CDR3 region: CASRRDLRSNTEAFF. The CDR3 nucleotides are TGTGCCAGCAGGCGGGACCTAAGATCGAACACTGAAGCTTTCTTT.

The chain joins TRBV7-6 to TRBJ2-2; D not certain. The CDR3 length is 13 residues. Germline values: CDR1 SGHVS, CDR2 FNYEAQ. The ends were cut back, 2 bases at V and 7 bases at J, with 8 bases in the middle. In nucleotides, the CDR3 is TGTGCCAGCAGCTTATATGGAATCGGGGAGCTGTTTTTT. Protein product: CASSLYGIGELFF. The full variable domain, its missing parts supplied by reference TRBV7-6 and TRBJ2-2, is GAGVSQSPRYKVTKRGQDVALRCDPISGHVSLYWYRQALGQGPEFLTYFNYEAQQDKSGLPNDRFSAERPEGSISTLTIQRTEQRDSAMYRCASSLYGIGELFFGEGSRLTVL.

The chain has TRBV6-5 and TRBJ1-2; D might be TRBD1 (6 bases). CDR1 and CDR2 (germline): MNHEY, SVGAGI. Trimming stripped 7 bases from V and 8 bases from J, with 14 bases between. The CDR3 runs to 12 residues. CDR3 in amino acids: CASKGPQGGYTF. As DNA, the CDR3 is TGTGCCAGCAAAGGCCCTCAGGGGGGCTACACCTTC.

This chain joins TRBV7-8 and TRBJ1-4; TRBD1 is a possible D gene (6 bases). The CDR3 extends over 20 amino acids. V was trimmed by 0 bases and J by 10 bases, leaving 30 bases between them. Germline-derived CDR1 and CDR2 are SGHVS and FQNEAQ. CDR3 in amino acids: CASSLAALTRGLDPRAKLFF. CDR3 sequence (DNA): TGTGCCAGCAGCTTAGCTGCTCTGACCCGGGGGCTTGATCCTAGGGCAAAACTGTTTTTT.

There are a few counts of this clone. The V gene is TRBV30, the J gene TRBJ2-3; 10 bases map to TRBD2. The CDR3 covers 15 residues. The V segment lost 5 bases and the J segment 1 base; nucleotides outside the gene matches: 6. Germline CDR1 is GTSNPN and CDR2 is SVGIG (reference sequence). CDR3 protein: CAWSAGGFGTDTQYF. Here the CDR3 DNA reads TGTGCCTGGTCAGCGGGGGGGTTCGGCACAGATACGCAGTATTTT.

This rearrangement joins TRBV9 to TRBJ2-7; 9 bases align to TRBD1. CDR3 length: 15 amino acids. CDR1 is SGDLS and CDR2 is YYNGEE in the germline V gene. With V trimmed by 3 bases and J by 7 bases, 11 bases remained unmatched. CDR3 DNA sequence: TGTGCCAGCAGCGAAGGGGACAGGGCTTTTAAGGAGCAGTACTTC. Its translation is CASSEGDRAFKEQYF.

This sequence joins TRBV6-6 and TRBJ2-1; 11 positions agree with TRBD2. Unmatched junction bases numbered 8, after V lost 5 bases and J lost 2 bases. CDR1 MNHNY and CDR2 SVGAGI come from the germline V gene (reference sequence). The CDR3 length is 17 residues. The CDR3 region is CASSPVSGGDAYNEQFF. The CDR3 DNA reads as TGTGCCAGCAGTCCAGTTAGCGGGGGGGACGCCTACAATGAGCAGTTCTTC.

The chain is built from TRBV5-1 and TRBJ1-1, with D possibly being TRBD1 (5 bases). CDR3 size: 15 residues. CDR1 and CDR2 from the germline V gene are SGHRS and YFSETQ. Between the trimmed V and J ends, which lost 1 base and 2 bases, there was a span of 12 bases. The CDR3 spells CASSLQQRGNTEAFF. The CDR3 region has the DNA TGCGCCAGCAGCTTGCAACAGAGGGGCAACACTGAAGCTTTCTTT.

This clone has a single count. The V call is TRBV21-1, the J call TRBJ1-4; TRBD1 reflects the table's D call only, with no check against the DNA. TRBV21-1 is designated a pseudogene. This CDR3 region has 15 residues. CDR3 sequence: CASTDGQGVGEKLFF. The DNA for the CDR3 is TGTGCCAGCACCGACGGACAGGGAGTAGGAGAAAAACTGTTTTTT.

The chain joins TRBV20-1 to TRBJ2-3, with a possible D match to TRBD1 (5 bases). The germline V gene encodes CDR1 DFQATT and CDR2 SNEGSKA (reference sequence). The V gene lost 6 bases and the J gene lost 9 bases, with 13 bases spanning the gap. The CDR3 runs to 11 residues. CDR3 sequence: CSAPDMVTQYF. The DNA for the CDR3 is TGCAGTGCCCCGGACATGGTCACGCAGTATTTT.

The V call is TRBV6-1, the J call TRBJ2-7, with 10 positions matching TRBD2. This CDR3 contains 15 residues. CDR1 and CDR2 from the germline V gene are MNHNS and SASEGT. V was pared by 2 bases and J by 5 bases, with 6 bases of the junction left unmatched. In DNA form, the CDR3 reads TGTGCCAGCAGTGAAAACTCCGGGACTAGCGACGAGCAGTACTTC. It is translated as CASSENSGTSDEQYF.

A single count supports this clone. V and J are TRBV10-1 and TRBJ2-7; no clear D gene. The germline V gene has CDR1 WNHNN and CDR2 SYGVQD (reference sequence). The CDR3 runs to 12 residues. The V and J ends lost 6 bases and 4 bases respectively, with 10 bases between them. Here the CDR3 DNA reads TGCGCCAGCAGCGCGGACCGATACGAGCAGTACTTC. Translation: CASSADRYEQYF.

The V and J genes are TRBV6-1 and TRBJ1-3, with 9 bases matching TRBD1. The junction had 14 bases not matched to a gene; V was cut back by 6 bases and J by 5 bases. Germline loops: CDR1 MNHNS, CDR2 SASEGT. This CDR3 spans 17 amino acids. CDR3 amino acids: CASRENYPGQGRNTIYF. CDR3 sequence (DNA): TGTGCCAGCAGAGAAAATTACCCGGGACAGGGAAGAAACACCATATATTTT.

The CDR3 DNA reads TGTGCCAGCAGTCCGCGCGGGGGGACCTACAATGAGCAGTTCTTC. This sequence encodes CASSPRGGTYNEQFF. This chain uses TRBV2 with TRBJ2-1; TRBD2 agrees at 8 bases. Germline CDR1 SNHLY, CDR2 FYNNEI. V lost 5 bases, J lost 2 bases, and 5 bases stayed unmatched. This CDR3 region has 15 residues.

The chain joins TRBV19 to TRBJ1-4; 7 bases map to TRBD1. The trim removed 8 bases at V and 4 bases at J, leaving 10 bases unmatched. Germline V gene data show CDR1 as LNHDA and CDR2 as SQIVND (reference sequence). CDR3 length: 15 amino acids. The CDR3 reads CASLRGDSVNEKLFF. The CDR3 DNA reads as TGTGCCAGTCTCAGGGGGGACAGTGTTAATGAAAAACTGTTTTTT. The variable domain in full, completed from reference TRBV19 and TRBJ1-4, reads DGGITQSPKYLFRKEGQNVTLSCEQNLNHDAMYWYRQDPGQGLRLIYYSQIVNDFQKGDIAEGYSVSREKKESFPLTVTSAQKNPTAFYLCASLRGDSVNEKLFFGSGTQLSVL.

Turning to this clone: Relative to the germline gene, one junction end is altered; a read error may explain this. The V gene is TRBV6-1, the J gene TRBJ1-5; a weak D match, TRBD1 (5 bases). The V gene's germline CDR1 is MNHNS and CDR2 SASEGT. The CDR3 loop spans 16 amino acids. In DNA, the CDR3 is TGTGCCAGCAGTAAAGCGGGACGGAGTAGCAATCAGCCCCAGCATTTT. This sequence encodes CASSKAGRSSNQPQHF.